This TCR beta chain was captured in a study of metastatic and nonmetastatic thyroid tumors. Study-level background: The study looked at repertoires side by side in blood and in tumor or nodule tissue from malignant and benign thyroid patients.

Using MiXCR, TCRdb reanalyzed the PCR reads. The top ten clones hold over 9% of a sample with tens of thousands of clones, 9.5% to 15% of them seen once. All patients reached thyroid surgery having received no treatment beforehand. Germline CDR1 reads DFQATT; CDR2 reads SNEGSKA (reference sequence). V was cut by 6 bases and J by 5 bases, with 20 bases left in between. The CDR3 is 15 amino acids. This clone showed up many times. The chain joins TRBV20-1 to TRBJ2-1; the D gene is possibly TRBD2 (8 bases). The receptor comes from a female donor with papillary thyroid cancer or a benign thyroid nodule (not recorded which). Some clones in this sample may be carry-over from other donors' samples. The source material was blood. The chain's CDR3 is CSAGRGREYNNEQFF. CDR3 DNA sequence: TGCAGTGCCGGGAGGGGGCGGGAGTATAACAATGAGCAGTTCTTC.